The 23 T cell receptor beta chains below come from one sample, sequenced in a study of blood T cell repertoires in COVID-19. Profiled with immunoSEQ multiplex PCR; TCRdb holds only in-frame clones, not every one. The table has some 42,000 clones, around 86% seen once; the top ten hold under 0.4%. The sequenced sample consisted of peripheral blood. The receptors come from a human donor in a cohort sampled during active COVID-19.

The rearrangement uses TRBV5-1 and TRBJ2-2; 7 bases are shared with TRBD2. The V gene end was trimmed by 2 bases and the J gene end by 7 bases; junction bases not matched to a gene: 8. Germline CDR1 SGHRS, CDR2 YFSETQ. This CDR3 comprises 15 residues. As DNA, the CDR3 is TGCGCCAGCAGCTTTCGCGGGGGTACGGGCGGGGAGCTGTTTTTT. This translates into CASSFRGGTGGELFF.

The genes are TRBV6-5 and TRBJ1-2, with no clear D. V was cut by 5 bases and J by 4 bases, with 17 bases left in between. CDR1 and CDR2 from the germline V gene are MNHEY and SVGAGI. CDR3 length: 15 amino acids. Here the CDR3 reads CASSLERGSSYGYTF. The CDR3 DNA is TGTGCCAGCAGTCTTGAAAGAGGGAGTAGCTATGGCTACACCTTC.

The chain links TRBV19 to TRBJ1-4; 7 bases are shared with TRBD1. This CDR3 is built from 14 residues. The germline CDR1 and CDR2 sequences are LNHDA and SQIVND (reference sequence). V trimming: 5 bases; J trimming: 10 bases; junction bases outside the gene matches: 10. For the CDR3, the DNA is TGTGCCAGTAGTCGGGACAGTGACAGTATAAAACTGTTTTTT. This codes for CASSRDSDSIKLFF.

V is TRBV5-4 and J is TRBJ1-1; D gene uncertain. Per germline, CDR1 SGHNT and CDR2 YYREEE (reference sequence). V lost 1 base and J 1 base, leaving 2 bases between the germline ends. The CDR3 is 12 amino acids. This CDR3 reads CASSLQNTEAFF. The CDR3 DNA reads TGTGCCAGCAGCTTGCAGAACACTGAAGCTTTCTTT.

This clone was observed once. The rearrangement joins TRBV18 to TRBJ1-1; D not certain. CDR3 size: 13 residues. CDR1 KGHSH and CDR2 LQKENI come from the germline V gene. Trimming took off 3 bases at V and 8 bases at J, with 13 bases between the two ends. CDR3 amino acids: CASSPQRAGEAFF. DNA of the CDR3: TGTGCCAGCTCACCTCAACGGGCGGGAGAAGCTTTCTTT.

The rearrangement links TRBV5-1 to TRBJ1-2; 7 nucleotides line up with TRBD1. V was pared by 2 bases and J by 6 bases, with 4 bases of the junction left unmatched. There are 13 residues in the CDR3. The V gene's germline CDR1 is SGHRS and CDR2 YFSETQ. CDR3 coding DNA: TGCGCCAGCAGCTTTCCTGGACAGGATGGCTACACCTTC. Protein product: CASSFPGQDGYTF.

V and J are TRBV9 and TRBJ2-3; 7 bases agree with TRBD2. Germline CDR1 and CDR2: SGDLS and YYNGEE. The junction had 1 base not matched to a gene; V was cut back by 0 bases and J by 0 bases. The CDR3 totals 15 residues. CDR3 sequence reads: CASSVVSGSTDTQYF. In DNA, the CDR3 is TGTGCCAGCAGCGTAGTTAGCGGGAGCACAGATACGCAGTATTTT.

The chain links TRBV4-1 to TRBJ1-4; 7 bases map to TRBD1. V lost 2 bases and J lost 0; bases outside the gene matches: 3. The CDR3 is 16 amino acids. The germline V gene encodes CDR1 MGHRA and CDR2 YSYEKL. As DNA, the CDR3 is TGCGCCAGCAGCCAAACAGGGGATGCAACTAATGAAAAACTGTTTTTT. Residues: CASSQTGDATNEKLFF.

V and J are TRBV18 and TRBJ1-2; 7 bases fit TRBD1. Germline loops: CDR1 KGHSH, CDR2 LQKENI. CDR3 length equals 15 residues. J gave up 6 bases and V 4 bases, and 11 bases lay outside the gene matches. For the CDR3, the DNA is TGTGCCAGCTCACGAACCGGGACAGACAACGATGGCTACACCTTC. Protein sequence: CASSRTGTDNDGYTF.

The gene calls are TRBV6-6 and TRBJ1-3, with D possibly being TRBD1 (5 bases). The CDR3 contains 14 residues. Trimming took 8 bases from V and 2 from J, leaving 13 bases between them. Per germline, CDR1 MNHNY and CDR2 SVGAGI (reference sequence). The CDR3 is CASVDSNPGNTIYF. The DNA for the CDR3 is TGTGCCAGCGTAGACAGCAATCCTGGAAACACCATATATTTT.

V gene TRBV19 combines with J gene TRBJ2-7; D not resolved. V was trimmed by 5 bases and J by 6 bases, leaving 8 bases between them. Germline assignment: CDR1 LNHDA and CDR2 SQIVND (reference sequence). The CDR3 is 11 amino acids. The CDR3 protein is CASSFSSEQYF. DNA for the CDR3: TGTGCCAGTAGTTTTAGCTCCGAGCAGTACTTC.

This sequence joins TRBV4-1 and TRBJ2-7; 7 nucleotides line up with TRBD1. Germline CDR1 and CDR2: MGHRA and YSYEKL. The length of the CDR3 is 12 residues. The V gene end was trimmed by 3 bases and the J gene end by 6 bases; junction bases not matched to a gene: 2. CDR3 bases: TGCGCCAGCAGCCACTCAGGGGGCGAGCAGTACTTC. Translation: CASSHSGGEQYF.

In the case of this clone: The same CDR3 is also encoded by other DNA sequences in this sample. The chain joins TRBV19 to TRBJ2-2, with 7 nucleotides matching TRBD1. Germline V gene data show CDR1 as LNHDA and CDR2 as SQIVND (reference sequence). There are 15 residues in the CDR3. The J segment lost 0 bases and the V segment lost 2 bases, leaving 0 bases of the junction unmatched. In DNA form, the CDR3 reads TGTGCCAGTAGTATACAGGGGGCGAACACCGGGGAGCTGTTTTTT. Its translation is CASSIQGANTGELFF.

The chain links TRBV12-3 or TRBV12-4 to TRBJ1-1, with D uncertain. CDR3 length: 12 residues. Deletions cut 3 bases from V and 11 bases from J, with 13 bases between. CDR3 sequence reads: CASSFGGPSAFF. The CDR3 DNA reads TGTGCCAGCAGTTTTGGCGGCCCGTCGGCTTTCTTT.

The chain couples TRBV4-1 to TRBJ2-7; 14 bases match TRBD2. Unmatched junction bases numbered 11, after V lost 0 bases and J lost 4 bases. Per the germline V gene, CDR1 is MGHRA and CDR2 is YSYEKL. CDR3 size: 19 residues. The CDR3 reads CASSQDPMGLAGDVYEQYF. The DNA of the CDR3 is TGCGCCAGCAGCCAAGATCCAATGGGACTAGCGGGAGACGTATACGAGCAGTACTTC.

The chain has TRBV4-1 and TRBJ2-5, with 10 bases lining up with TRBD2. This CDR3 region has 19 residues. The germline V gene has CDR1 MGHRA and CDR2 YSYEKL. V was pared by 2 bases and J by 5 bases, with 17 bases of the junction left unmatched. The CDR3 is CASSQHGTSGAVLSETQYF. CDR3 DNA: TGCGCCAGCAGCCAACATGGAACTAGCGGGGCCGTTCTTTCGGAGACCCAGTACTTC.

V usage is TRBV4-1 and J usage is TRBJ1-1; possibly TRBD1 for D (5 bases). CDR1 is MGHRA, CDR2 YSYEKL, per germline. The CDR3 totals 12 residues. V was trimmed by 0 bases and J by 11 bases, leaving 10 bases between them. CDR3 region: CASSQDRELAFF. The CDR3 bases are TGCGCCAGCAGCCAAGACAGGGAATTGGCTTTCTTT.

The genes are TRBV7-2 and TRBJ1-2; D may be TRBD1 (5 bases). Germline lookup yields CDR1 SGHTA and CDR2 FQGNSA. Trimming removed 4 bases from V and 7 bases from J, with 13 bases in between. The CDR3 covers 13 residues. The CDR3 DNA sequence: TGTGCCAGCAGCTGGGGGACTACAAGTGGCTACACCTTC. Translating it yields CASSWGTTSGYTF.

This sequence joins TRBV7-2 and TRBJ1-2; 9 bases are shared with TRBD1. Looked up from germline, CDR1 is SGHTA and CDR2 is FQGNSA. J gave up 4 bases and V 4 bases, and 7 bases lay outside the gene matches. The CDR3 contains 15 residues. This CDR3 reads CASSSHRGQGYGYTF. The CDR3 DNA follows: TGTGCCAGCAGCTCGCATCGGGGACAGGGCTATGGCTACACCTTC.

The V call is TRBV14, the J call TRBJ1-5; tentative D call: TRBD1 (5 bases). The CDR3 runs to 11 residues. The V end was cut by 2 bases, the J end by 9 bases, with 5 bases between. Germline CDR1 is SGHDN and CDR2 is FVKESK. The chain's CDR3 is CASSQRGPQHF. In nucleotides, the CDR3 is TGTGCCAGCAGCCAAAGGGGGCCCCAGCATTTT.

As concerns this clone: The junction and the germline gene differ at one end; a read error may be behind it. V gene TRBV2 combines with J gene TRBJ1-5; 7 positions match TRBD1. Germline V gene data show CDR1 as SNHLY and CDR2 as FYNNEI. The CDR3 runs to 15 residues. DNA for the CDR3: TGTGCCAGCCGTGACAGGGTGTATAGCAATCAGCCCCAGCATTTT. Its protein product is CASRDRVYSNQPQHF.

The chain is built from TRBV5-6 and TRBJ1-2, with D possibly being TRBD1 (5 bases). The CDR3 covers 14 residues. CDR1 is SGHDT, CDR2 YYEEEE, per germline. Trimming took off 4 bases at V and 2 bases at J, with 12 bases between the two ends. This CDR3 is CASSTDGGNYGYTF. CDR3 sequence (DNA): TGTGCCAGCAGCACGGACGGGGGAAACTATGGCTACACCTTC.

The table lists this clone with a count of one. V gene TRBV2 combines with J gene TRBJ1-2; D ambiguous. Trimming pared 6 bases from V and 2 bases from J, leaving 10 bases between. Germline CDR1 reads SNHLY; CDR2 reads FYNNEI. The CDR3 totals 13 residues. The CDR3 sequence is CASRSGENYGYTF. DNA of the CDR3: TGTGCCAGCAGAAGCGGCGAGAACTATGGCTACACCTTC. The variable domain in full, with the rest retrieved from reference TRBV2 and TRBJ1-2, is EPEVTQTPSHQVTQMGQEVILRCVPISNHLYFYWYRQILGQKVEFLVSFYNNEISEKSEIFDDQFSVERPDGSNFTLKIRSTKLEDSAMYFCASRSGENYGYTFGSGTRLTVV.